This passage covers 32 T cell receptor beta chains from one sample sequenced in a study of beta chain features in type 1 diabetes. Notes on the study in general: In every one of the four CD4+ subsets, TCRB CDR3s were moderately but significantly shorter in Type 1 diabetes patients.

The antigens of these receptors remain unknown. Expressed TCRB transcripts were sequenced because the entire RNA isolate underwent reverse transcription. This table comes from immunoSEQ multiplex PCR, and its TCRdb copy is limited to in-frame clones, with some not included. The sample contains around 250,000 clones, over 11% of which appear only once. Sequenced material: naive CD4+ T cells from blood. The source of these receptors is a man in his thirties or forties with type 1 diabetes.

This clone was seen more than once but under ten times. The chain employs TRBV9 and TRBJ2-7; tentative D call: TRBD2 (6 bases). Germline CDR1 reads SGDLS; CDR2 reads YYNGEE. V was pared by 4 bases and J by 6 bases, with 14 bases between. This CDR3 region has 13 residues. Here the CDR3 reads CASSPTAGSEQYF. CDR3 sequence (DNA): TGTGCCAGCAGCCCCACCGCGGGGAGCGAGCAGTACTTC.

The V gene is TRBV25-1, the J gene TRBJ1-6; D unclear. The CDR3 runs 16 residues. Trimming took 3 bases from V and 10 from J, leaving 19 bases between them. Germline CDR1 is MGHDK and CDR2 is SYGVNS. DNA for the CDR3: TGTGCCAGCAGTGATTTGGAACGATCGGGTGTCTCACCCCTCCACTTT. Translated: CASSDLERSGVSPLHF.

The rearrangement links TRBV6-5 to TRBJ2-1; 11 nucleotides align to TRBD2. The CDR3 runs to 16 residues. Unmatched junction bases numbered 2, after V lost 0 bases and J lost 4 bases. In germline, CDR1 is MNHEY, CDR2 SVGAGI. The CDR3 region is CASSYSPSGGYNEQFF. For the CDR3, the DNA is TGTGCCAGCAGTTACTCGCCTAGCGGGGGGTACAATGAGCAGTTCTTC.

The sample holds a few counts of this clone. The DNA for the CDR3 is TGTGCCAGCAGCCGGACAGGGGCCTCCTACGAGCAGTACTTC. It yields the protein CASSRTGASYEQYF. V and J are TRBV7-9 and TRBJ2-7; 9 bases are a match to TRBD1. Germline loops: CDR1 SEHNR, CDR2 FQNEAQ (reference sequence). The V gene end was trimmed by 5 bases and the J gene end by 0 bases; junction bases not matched to a gene: 2. CDR3 length: 14 amino acids.

This clone was observed a handful of times. This chain uses TRBV11-1 with TRBJ1-1; 11 nucleotides line up with TRBD1. CDR1 and CDR2 (germline): SGHAT, FQDESV (reference sequence). V was clipped by 0 bases and J by 11 bases; unmatched bases: 2. CDR3 size: 13 residues. The CDR3 DNA is TGTGCCAGCAGCTTAGCAGGACAGGGGGCCGCTTTCTTT. It codes for CASSLAGQGAAFF. The whole variable domain, filled in from reference TRBV11-1 and TRBJ1-1, reads EAEVAQSPRYKITEKSQAVAFWCDPISGHATLYWYRQILGQGPELLVQFQDESVVDDSQLPKDRFSAERLKGVDSTLKIQPAELGDSAMYLCASSLAGQGAAFFGQGTRLTVV.

The chain combines TRBV29-1 with TRBJ2-7; perhaps TRBD1 as D (6 bases). The V end lost 7 bases, the J end lost 1 base, and 14 bases lay between the germline ends. The CDR3 runs 13 residues. CDR1 is SQVTM, CDR2 ANQGSEA, per germline. DNA for the CDR3: TGCAGCGCCAGCAGGGACATATCCTACGAGCAGTACTTC. Translated, it gives CSASRDISYEQYF.

This CDR3 reads CASSSLTFPKDTQYF. For the CDR3, the DNA is TGTGCCAGCAGCTCCCTAACGTTCCCCAAAGATACGCAGTATTTT. J is TRBJ2-3 and V is TRBV11-2; D gene ambiguous. Germline-derived CDR1 and CDR2 are SGHAT and FQNNGV. The CDR3 sequence is 15 residues long. The V and J ends lost 4 bases and 5 bases respectively, with 16 bases between them.

This clone was observed a few times. The chain has TRBV5-4 and TRBJ2-3; possible D gene TRBD2, 6 bases. CDR1 is SGHNT, CDR2 YYREEE, per germline (reference sequence). V was cut by 3 bases and J by 4 bases, with 15 bases left in between. CDR3 size: 15 residues. In DNA, the CDR3 is TGTGCCAGCAGCTCACTAGCCGACGGGGCAGATACGCAGTATTTT. It encodes CASSSLADGADTQYF. Full variable domain (missing parts from reference TRBV5-4 and TRBJ2-3): ETGVTQSPTHLIKTRGQQVTLRCSSQSGHNTVSWYQQALGQGPQFIFQYYREEENGRGNFPPRFSGLQFPNYSSELNVNALELDDSALYLCASSSLADGADTQYFGPGTRLTVL.

This rearrangement joins TRBV27 to TRBJ2-6; possibly TRBD2 for D (5 bases). The length of the CDR3 is 18 residues. V shed 3 bases and J shed 4 bases, with 19 bases lying between them. Germline assignment: CDR1 MNHEY and CDR2 SMNVEV (reference sequence). The chain's CDR3 is CASSFSVAGMWGANVLTF. As DNA, the CDR3 is TGTGCCAGCAGTTTCAGTGTTGCGGGTATGTGGGGGGCCAACGTCCTGACTTTC.

This chain links TRBV7-9 with TRBJ1-1; 7 nucleotides agree with TRBD1. V lost 5 bases and J lost 4; bases outside the gene matches: 13. CDR3 size: 16 residues. CDR1 and CDR2 from the germline V gene are SEHNR and FQNEAQ (reference sequence). CDR3 in DNA: TGTGCCAGCAGCCCCGGTACAATCAGGGGGAGCACTGAAGCTTTCTTT. This encodes CASSPGTIRGSTEAFF.

About this clone itself: A read error may produce the germline difference seen at one junction end. The CDR3 here is CAISAILADEQFF. In DNA form, the CDR3 reads TGTGCCATCAGTGCGATTCTAGCGGATGAGCAGTTCTTC. The chain carries TRBV6-5 and TRBJ2-1; TRBD2 agrees at 7 bases. This CDR3 has 13 residues. From germline, CDR1 is MNHEY and CDR2 SVGAGI.

In this sample, this clone turned up a few times. This chain uses TRBV30 with TRBJ2-2; 8 bases agree with TRBD1. Trimming removed 0 bases from V and 6 bases from J; junction bases left unmatched: 9. CDR1 and CDR2 (germline): GTSNPN, SVGIG (reference sequence). The CDR3 is 16 amino acids. The CDR3 is CAWSVLPTGDAGELFF. CDR3 nucleotides: TGTGCCTGGAGTGTTCTCCCGACAGGGGATGCCGGGGAGCTGTTTTTT. The full variable domain, in which reference TRBV30 and TRBJ2-2 provide the parts outside the CDR3, is SQTIHQWPATLVQPVGSPLSLECTVEGTSNPNLYWYRQAAGRGLQLLFYSVGIGQISSEVPQNLSASRPQDRQFILSSKKLLLSDSGFYLCAWSVLPTGDAGELFFGEGSRLTVL.

This clone was observed a few times. This chain joins TRBV10-3 and TRBJ2-7; D is uncertain. Germline V gene data show CDR1 as ENHRY and CDR2 as SYGVKD. Trimming removed 4 bases from V and 3 bases from J, with 7 bases in between. The CDR3 has 12 residues. CDR3 amino acids: CAISGGFYEQYF. DNA for the CDR3: TGTGCCATCAGTGGCGGATTCTACGAGCAGTACTTC.

The rearrangement uses TRBV7-9 and TRBJ1-1, with a possible D match to TRBD1 (5 bases). Germline CDR1 and CDR2: SEHNR and FQNEAQ (reference sequence). The CDR3 runs to 13 residues. Trimming removed 6 bases at V and 0 bases at J, with 8 bases between. Here the CDR3 reads CASSQGMNTEAFF. In DNA, the CDR3 is TGTGCCAGCAGTCAGGGTATGAACACTGAAGCTTTCTTT.

The chain links TRBV2 to TRBJ1-5; possibly TRBD1 for D (5 bases). The V end lost 7 bases, the J end lost 1 base, and 11 bases lay between the germline ends. The CDR3 runs 14 residues. Germline CDR1 reads SNHLY; CDR2 reads FYNNEI. The CDR3: CASMNRLSNQPQHF. CDR3 DNA sequence: TGTGCCAGCATGAACAGGCTGAGCAATCAGCCCCAGCATTTT.

The chain has TRBV6-1 and TRBJ2-3; possibly TRBD2 for D (6 bases). The V gene lost 2 bases and the J gene lost 5 bases, with 8 bases spanning the gap. There are 13 residues in the CDR3. Per the germline V gene, CDR1 is MNHNS and CDR2 is SASEGT. The CDR3 spells CASSELSGDTQYF. DNA of the CDR3: TGTGCCAGCAGTGAACTTAGCGGAGATACGCAGTATTTT.

The chain recombines TRBV5-1 with TRBJ2-1, with 10 bases identical to TRBD2. Trimming at V came to 1 base and at J to 8 bases, leaving 9 bases not matched to a gene. There are 16 residues in the CDR3. Per the germline V gene, CDR1 is SGHRS and CDR2 is YFSETQ. The CDR3 sequence: CASSLRTSGTNDEQFF. The DNA of the CDR3 is TGCGCCAGCAGCTTGCGAACTAGCGGGACCAACGATGAGCAGTTCTTC. Full variable domain (rest looked up from reference TRBV5-1 and TRBJ2-1): KAGVTQTPRYLIKTRGQQVTLSCSPISGHRSVSWYQQTPGQGLQFLFEYFSETQRNKGNFPGRFSGRQFSNSRSEMNVSTLELGDSALYLCASSLRTSGTNDEQFFGPGTRLTVL.

This clone was counted a few times. The rearrangement uses TRBV29-1 and TRBJ2-7; TRBD2 agrees at 10 bases. CDR1 and CDR2 from the germline V gene are SQVTM and ANQGSEA. The ends lost 2 bases at V and 6 bases at J; junction bases unmatched: 4. This CDR3 contains 13 residues. The DNA of the CDR3 is TGCAGCGTTGAATTTGCTAGCGGGGGCGAGCAGTACTTC. Translation gives CSVEFASGGEQYF.

This clone was seen a few times. This sequence joins TRBV7-9 and TRBJ2-3, with D unresolved. The germline CDR1 and CDR2 sequences are SEHNR and FQNEAQ (reference sequence). V was clipped by 8 bases and J by 3 bases, with 6 bases between them. CDR3 length: 11 residues. The CDR3 loop reads CASQTTDTQYF. The CDR3 DNA reads as TGTGCCAGCCAAACAACAGATACGCAGTATTTT.

This clone was seen only a few times. CDR3 residues: CASSPRSLSNTGELFF. DNA for the CDR3: TGTGCCAGCAGCCCAAGGTCACTATCGAACACCGGGGAGCTGTTTTTT. The chain joins TRBV25-1 to TRBJ2-2; D is undetermined. V shed 6 bases and J shed 0 bases, with 14 bases lying between them. The CDR3 covers 16 residues. Per germline, CDR1 MGHDK and CDR2 SYGVNS.

This clone was recorded a few times. This chain links TRBV20-1 with TRBJ2-2; D unclear. The germline gives CDR1 DFQATT, CDR2 SNEGSKA (reference sequence). The CDR3 runs 11 residues. V lost 5 bases, J lost 6 bases, and 7 bases lay in between. CDR3 residues: CSAPLAGELFF. For the CDR3, the DNA is TGCAGTGCTCCCCTAGCCGGGGAGCTGTTTTTT.

The chain carries TRBV7-9 and TRBJ2-1; 9 bases map to TRBD2. CDR3 length: 16 residues. With 5 bases clipped from V and 6 bases from J, the junction kept 11 bases outside the gene matches. Germline CDR1 and CDR2: SEHNR and FQNEAQ (reference sequence). Written as DNA, the CDR3 is TGTGCCAGCAGCCTTCGGGGCGGGGGGGCCTCCAATGAGCAGTTCTTC. As protein: CASSLRGGGASNEQFF.

V usage is TRBV6-1 and J usage is TRBJ2-5; D gene ambiguous. Germline values: CDR1 MNHNS, CDR2 SASEGT. Trimming removed 5 bases from V and 0 bases from J, with 7 bases in between. This CDR3 spans 13 amino acids. The CDR3 DNA reads TGTGCCAGCAGTACCGCGTACCAAGAGACCCAGTACTTC. This encodes CASSTAYQETQYF.

This chain connects TRBV29-1 to TRBJ2-1; the match to TRBD2 covers 8 bases. The CDR3 totals 14 residues. The germline gives CDR1 SQVTM, CDR2 ANQGSEA. V dropped 5 bases and J dropped 0; count of bases not matched to a gene: 3. The CDR3 is CSVPSGSSYNEQFF. CDR3 DNA: TGCAGCGTTCCGAGCGGGAGCTCCTACAATGAGCAGTTCTTC.

The chain combines TRBV11-2 with TRBJ2-1; D is ambiguous. CDR3 length: 13 residues. Germline V gene data show CDR1 as SGHAT and CDR2 as FQNNGV. Deletions cut 1 base from V and 8 bases from J, with 9 bases between. Here the CDR3 DNA reads TGTGCCAGCAGCTTAGGACTGGTGGATGAGCAGTTCTTC. It specifies CASSLGLVDEQFF.

V usage is TRBV5-1 and J usage is TRBJ2-1; possibly TRBD2 for D (6 bases). Germline V gene data show CDR1 as SGHRS and CDR2 as YFSETQ. The CDR3 loop spans 16 amino acids. V was trimmed by 4 bases and J by 2 bases, leaving 16 bases between them. CDR3 protein: CASSGSLEGTYNEQFF. CDR3 DNA: TGCGCCAGCAGCGGATCCCTGGAGGGGACCTACAATGAGCAGTTCTTC.

This clone was seen only a few times. This chain links TRBV29-1 with TRBJ1-4, with D unclear. The CDR3 consists of 12 residues. Germline V gene sequence: CDR1 SQVTM, CDR2 ANQGSEA. Trimming removed 4 bases from V and 5 bases from J, with 8 bases in between. CDR3 in amino acids: CSVGQENEKLFF. CDR3 coding DNA: TGCAGCGTTGGGCAGGAAAATGAAAAACTGTTTTTT.

This clone was detected a few times. The chain is built from TRBV5-6 and TRBJ2-3; D gene ambiguous. V was cut by 6 bases and J by 2 bases, with 16 bases left in between. This CDR3 contains 15 residues. Germline assignment: CDR1 SGHDT and CDR2 YYEEEE. DNA for the CDR3: TGTGCCAGCAACCCCGTCTCCGGTCACACAGATACGCAGTATTTT. This sequence encodes CASNPVSGHTDTQYF.

This clone was seen a handful of times. The genes are TRBV9 and TRBJ2-3, with a possible D match to TRBD2 (5 bases). The CDR3 loop spans 15 amino acids. V was clipped by 0 bases and J by 2 bases, with 10 bases between them. Germline V gene sequence: CDR1 SGDLS, CDR2 YYNGEE. The CDR3 sequence is CASSVGGSDTDTQYF. The CDR3 nucleotides are TGTGCCAGCAGCGTAGGGGGTAGCGACACAGATACGCAGTATTTT.

V usage is TRBV9 and J usage is TRBJ1-4; 10 positions agree with TRBD1. Unmatched junction bases numbered 6, after V lost 3 bases and J lost 7 bases. Germline values: CDR1 SGDLS, CDR2 YYNGEE. There are 15 residues in the CDR3. The CDR3 region has the DNA TGTGCCAGCAGCGCCGGTCGGACAGGGGGTGAAAAACTGTTTTTT. This sequence encodes CASSAGRTGGEKLFF.

The rearrangement joins TRBV9 to TRBJ2-3, with unresolved D. Germline CDR1 and CDR2: SGDLS and YYNGEE. This CDR3 is 14 amino acids long. Trimming stripped 4 bases from V and 3 bases from J, with 12 bases between. The CDR3 here is CASSLPGLTDTQYF. In nucleotides, the CDR3 is TGTGCCAGCAGCCTCCCTGGGCTAACAGATACGCAGTATTTT.

The V gene is TRBV21-1, the J gene TRBJ2-3; the table's TRBD1 call for D was not verified on the DNA. TRBV21-1 is shown as a pseudogene. This CDR3 comprises 15 residues. The DNA of the CDR3 is TGTGCCAGCACCAGACAGGGGTCTAGCACAGATACGCAGTATTTT. Amino acid sequence: CASTRQGSSTDTQYF.